This T cell receptor (beta chain) was profiled in a study of CD8 T cells in Susac syndrome. General observations from the study: Clonal expansion was not seen in any Susac syndrome CD4+ T cell repertoire.

With regard to this clonotype: Its antigen is currently unknown.

V was pared by 8 bases and J by 4 bases, with 9 bases of the junction left unmatched. The CDR3 is 15 amino acids. The germline CDR1 and CDR2 sequences are KGHSH and LQKENI. Purification of the CD8+ and CD4+ T cells relied on negative isolation, and TEMRA cells underwent FACS enrichment. Reverse transcription of about 0.5 to 1 ug RNA used random hexamers. The immunoSEQ assay covered 54 Vbeta and 13 Jbeta segments for CDR3. TCRdb itself ran the immunoSEQ multiplex PCR reads through MiXCR, one entry per CDR3 protein. The sample contains about 120,000 distinct CDR3 sequences, 95% to 96% of which appear only once.

This TCR was sampled from a human donor with Susac syndrome. The sequencing input was CD4+ T cells from PBMCs. The chain joins TRBV18 to TRBJ2-1; 9 bases fit TRBD2. As DNA, the CDR3 is TGTGCCAGCCCGTTAGCGGGAGAGGAGTACAATGAGCAGTTCTTC. Translating it yields CASPLAGEEYNEQFF.